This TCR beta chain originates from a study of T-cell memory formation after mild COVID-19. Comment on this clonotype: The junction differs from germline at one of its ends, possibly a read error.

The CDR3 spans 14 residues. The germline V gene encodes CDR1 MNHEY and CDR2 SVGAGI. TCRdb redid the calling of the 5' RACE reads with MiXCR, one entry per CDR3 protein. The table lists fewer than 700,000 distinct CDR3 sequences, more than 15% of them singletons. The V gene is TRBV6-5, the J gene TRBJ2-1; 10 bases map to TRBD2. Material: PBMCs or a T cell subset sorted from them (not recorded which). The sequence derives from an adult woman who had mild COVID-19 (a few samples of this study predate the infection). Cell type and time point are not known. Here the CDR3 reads CASSPSGGGDEQLF. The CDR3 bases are TGTGCCAGCAGCCCTAGCGGGGGAGGGGATGAGCAGTTATTC.